Here is one TCR beta chain with its context. This specimen comes from a study of shared clonotypes between healthy human individuals. CDR3 size: 18 residues. V lost 3 bases to trimming and J lost 3 bases, with 21 bases between them. Per the germline V gene, CDR1 is SGHAT and CDR2 is FQNNGV. CD8 cells regarded as naive lacked CD45RO, were positively chosen for CCR7, and omitted terminally differentiated effector memory CD45RA+ cells. Some clones are missing from TCRdb's copy, which holds only in-frame ones; the method was immunoSEQ multiplex PCR. The data show about 2.2 million clones, roughly 95% seen once.

The sequencing input was naive CD8+ T cells from PBMCs. The TCR comes from a man aged 18 to 29 in good health. Some clones in this sample may be carry-over from other donors' samples. This sequence joins TRBV11-2 and TRBJ1-3; D is perhaps TRBD1 (6 bases). In DNA, the CDR3 is TGTGCCAGCAGCTTTGAGGACAGCTGGATTGGGGATGGAAACACCATATATTTT. This encodes CASSFEDSWIGDGNTIYF.